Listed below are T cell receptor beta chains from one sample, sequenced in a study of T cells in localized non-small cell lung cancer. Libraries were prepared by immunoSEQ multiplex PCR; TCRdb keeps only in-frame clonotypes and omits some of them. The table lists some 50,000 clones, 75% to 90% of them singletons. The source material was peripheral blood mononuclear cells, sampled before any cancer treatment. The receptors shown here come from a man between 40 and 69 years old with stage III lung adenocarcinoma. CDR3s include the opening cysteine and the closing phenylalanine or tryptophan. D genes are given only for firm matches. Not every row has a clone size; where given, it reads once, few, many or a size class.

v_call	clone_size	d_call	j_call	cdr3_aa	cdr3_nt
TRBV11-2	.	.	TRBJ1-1	CASSFVWEEAFF	TGTGCCAGCAGCTTCGTATGGGAAGAAGCTTTCTTT
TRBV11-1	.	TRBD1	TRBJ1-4	CASSAGTGREKLFF	TGTGCCAGCAGCGCCGGGACAGGGCGGGAAAAACTGTTTTTT
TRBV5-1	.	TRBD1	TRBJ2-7	CASSLNRGSYEQYF	TGCGCCAGCAGCTTAAACAGGGGTTCCTACGAGCAGTACTTC
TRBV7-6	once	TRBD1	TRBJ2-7	CASGGLGQGAGEQYF	TGTGCCAGCGGGGGCCTGGGGCAGGGGGCGGGCGAGCAGTACTTC
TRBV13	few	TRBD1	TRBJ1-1	CASSPDRGLRRDTEAFF	TGTGCCAGCAGCCCAGACAGGGGACTACGGAGAGATACTGAAGCTTTCTTT
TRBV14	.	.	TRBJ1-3	CASSPLQVKGSGNTIYF	TGTGCCAGCAGCCCCTTACAGGTGAAGGGCTCTGGAAACACCATATATTTT
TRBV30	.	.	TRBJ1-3	CAWREGSGDGNTIYF	TGTGCCTGGAGGGAAGGATCAGGGGACGGAAACACCATATATTTT
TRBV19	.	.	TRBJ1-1	CASSMEGFATEAFF	TGTGCCAGTAGTATGGAAGGGTTTGCCACTGAAGCTTTCTTT
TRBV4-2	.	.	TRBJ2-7	CASSQDSPEQYF	TGTGCCAGCAGCCAAGATTCCCCCGAGCAGTACTTC
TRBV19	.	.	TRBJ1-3	CASGRGQTHSGNTIYF	TGTGCCAGTGGTCGAGGACAGACCCACTCTGGAAACACCATATATTTT
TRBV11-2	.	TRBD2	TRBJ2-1	CASSLTDLAGVYNEQFF	TGTGCCAGCAGCTTAACGGACCTAGCGGGGGTCTACAATGAGCAGTTCTTC
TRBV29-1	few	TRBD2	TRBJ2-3	CSVELAGGNTDTQYF	TGCAGCGTTGAATTAGCGGGGGGGAACACAGATACGCAGTATTTT
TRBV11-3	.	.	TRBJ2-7	CASSLEGGSYEQYF	TGTGCCAGCAGCTTAGAGGGGGGCTCCTACGAGCAGTACTTC
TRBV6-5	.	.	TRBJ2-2	CASSYVHTGELFF	TGTGCCAGCAGTTATGTCCACACCGGGGAGCTGTTTTTT
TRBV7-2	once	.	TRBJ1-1	CASRSPSRMNTEAFF	TGTGCCAGCAGATCTCCATCCCGCATGAACACTGAAGCTTTCTTT
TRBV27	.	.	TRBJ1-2	CASSLTTGSYGYTF	TGTGCCAGCAGTCTTACGACCGGGAGCTATGGCTACACCTTC
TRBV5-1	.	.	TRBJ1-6	CASSLAGTGEGSPLHF	TGCGCCAGCAGCTTGGCCGGGACGGGAGAAGGTTCACCCCTCCACTTT
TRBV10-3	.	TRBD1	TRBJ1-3	CAISALTGAGNTIYF	TGTGCCATCAGTGCTTTGACAGGGGCTGGAAACACCATATATTTT
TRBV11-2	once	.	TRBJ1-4	CASSTSSGNNEKLFF	TGTGCCAGCAGTACGTCCTCAGGAAACAATGAAAAACTGTTTTTT
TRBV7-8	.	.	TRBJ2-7	CASSLRTAYIDEQYF	TGTGCCAGCAGCCTTAGGACGGCGTATATTGACGAGCAGTACTTC
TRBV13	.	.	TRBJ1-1	CASSLGFVEHTEAFF	TGTGCCAGCAGCTTAGGATTCGTTGAGCACACTGAAGCTTTCTTT